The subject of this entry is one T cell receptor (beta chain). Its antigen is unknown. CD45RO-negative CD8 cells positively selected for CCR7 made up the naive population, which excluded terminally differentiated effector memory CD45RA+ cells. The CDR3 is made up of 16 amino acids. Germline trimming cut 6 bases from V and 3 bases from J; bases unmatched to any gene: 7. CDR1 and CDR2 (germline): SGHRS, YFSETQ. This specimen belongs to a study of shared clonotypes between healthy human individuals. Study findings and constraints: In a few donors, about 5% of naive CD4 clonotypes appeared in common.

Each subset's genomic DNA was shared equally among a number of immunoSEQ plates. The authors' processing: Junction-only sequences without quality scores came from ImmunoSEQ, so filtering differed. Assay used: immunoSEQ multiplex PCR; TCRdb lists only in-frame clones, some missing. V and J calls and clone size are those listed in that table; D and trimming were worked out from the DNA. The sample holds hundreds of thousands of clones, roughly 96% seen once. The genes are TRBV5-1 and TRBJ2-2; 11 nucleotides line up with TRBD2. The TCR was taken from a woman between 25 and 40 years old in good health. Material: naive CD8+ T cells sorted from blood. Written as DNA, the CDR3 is TGCGCCAGCACCAGCGTAGCGGGAGGGTACACCGGGGAGCTGTTTTTT. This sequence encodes CASTSVAGGYTGELFF.